A selection of T cell receptor beta chains follows, all from one sample in a study of T cells after posttransplantation cyclophosphamide. Sequenced by immunoSEQ multiplex PCR; TCRdb stores in-frame clones only, minus some. The table has about 15,000 clones, around 94% seen once. The sequences come from CD4+ T cells sorted from blood, collected after allogeneic stem cell transplant with posttransplant cyclophosphamide. These TCRs come from a male patient aged 55-69 years who received an allogeneic stem cell transplant from a related donor and was CMV-positive. The graft donor may have contributed some T cells. CDR3s leave out the opening cysteine and the closing phenylalanine or tryptophan. D genes are given only for firm matches.

TRBD1	TRBV5-1	TRBJ2-3	ASSPGTGTDTQY
.	TRBV6-1	TRBJ2-5	ASSEARYGGQETQY
.	TRBV15	TRBJ1-1	ATSRPGTFMNTEAF
.	TRBV6-5	TRBJ1-6	ASSYSGGDNSPLH
.	TRBV4-1	TRBJ1-6	ASSLRESSYNSPLH
.	TRBV7-6	TRBJ2-3	ASSLQTSTDTQY
.	TRBV7-2	TRBJ1-4	ASSLEGGEKLF
TRBD1	TRBV29-1	TRBJ1-3	SVQGQVPGNTIY
.	TRBV5-1	TRBJ1-4	ASSLASGINEKLF
.	TRBV29-1	TRBJ1-1	SVVRLMNTEAF
.	TRBV21-1	TRBJ1-1	ASPLRGRNTEAF